This T cell receptor (beta chain) was captured by sequencing in a study of cytomegalovirus exposure and HLA in healthy donors. PCR used 60 Vbeta primers and 13 Jbeta primers. Here immunoSEQ multiplex PCR was the method, and the copy in TCRdb shows in-frame clones only, minus some. The sample includes 160,000 or so clones, over 70% of them seen just once. This CDR3 region has 16 residues. Germline V gene sequence: CDR1 SGHDT, CDR2 YYEEEE. Trimming took 0 bases from V and 0 from J, leaving 10 bases between them. The sample comprised PBMCs. The sequence derives from a man aged 40-49 years in good health and CMV-seronegative. This rearrangement joins TRBV5-6 to TRBJ2-1; D not certain. The CDR3 DNA reads as TGTGCCAGCAGCTTGGATAGCACCAGCTCCTACAATGAGCAGTTCTTC. It encodes CASSLDSTSSYNEQFF.